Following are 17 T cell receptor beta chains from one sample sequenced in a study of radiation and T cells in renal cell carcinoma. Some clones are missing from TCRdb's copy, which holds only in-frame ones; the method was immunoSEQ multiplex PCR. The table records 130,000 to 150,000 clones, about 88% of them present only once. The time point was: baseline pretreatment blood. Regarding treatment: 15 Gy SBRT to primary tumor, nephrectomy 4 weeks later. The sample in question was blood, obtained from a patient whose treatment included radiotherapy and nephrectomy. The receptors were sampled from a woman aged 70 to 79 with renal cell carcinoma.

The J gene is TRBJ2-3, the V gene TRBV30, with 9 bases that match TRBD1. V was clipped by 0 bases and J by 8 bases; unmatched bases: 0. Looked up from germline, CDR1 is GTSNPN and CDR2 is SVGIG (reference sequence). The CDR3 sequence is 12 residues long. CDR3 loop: CAWSVTGGTQYF. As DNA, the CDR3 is TGTGCCTGGAGTGTGACAGGGGGTACGCAGTATTTT.

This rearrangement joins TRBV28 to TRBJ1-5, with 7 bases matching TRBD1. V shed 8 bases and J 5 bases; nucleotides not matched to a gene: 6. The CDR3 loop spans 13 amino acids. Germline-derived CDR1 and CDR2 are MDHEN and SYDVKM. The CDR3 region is CASQTGVDQPQHF. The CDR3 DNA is TGTGCCAGCCAAACAGGGGTGGATCAGCCCCAGCATTTT.

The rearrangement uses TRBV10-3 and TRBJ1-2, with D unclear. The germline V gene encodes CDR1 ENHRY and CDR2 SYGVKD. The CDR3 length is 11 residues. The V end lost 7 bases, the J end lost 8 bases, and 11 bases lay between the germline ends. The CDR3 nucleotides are TGTGCCATCAAACCCCGTGAGGGCTACACCTTC. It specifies CAIKPREGYTF.

CDR3 nucleotide sequence: TGCGCCAGCAGCGCAGGGGGTCAGGACACTGAAGCTTTCTTT. As protein: CASSAGGQDTEAFF. The chain combines TRBV5-1 with TRBJ1-1; 7 positions match TRBD1. The CDR3 runs to 14 residues. Germline CDR1 is SGHRS and CDR2 is YFSETQ. J lost 3 bases, V lost 4 bases, and 6 bases had no gene match.

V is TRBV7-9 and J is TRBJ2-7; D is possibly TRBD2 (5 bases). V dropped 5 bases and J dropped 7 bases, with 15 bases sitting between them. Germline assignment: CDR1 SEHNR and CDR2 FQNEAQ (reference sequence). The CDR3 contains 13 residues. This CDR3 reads CASSVTILGEQYF. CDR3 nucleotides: TGTGCCAGCAGCGTGACTATCCTCGGGGAGCAGTACTTC. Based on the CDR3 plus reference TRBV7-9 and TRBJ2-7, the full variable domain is DTGVSQNPRHKITKRGQNVTFRCDPISEHNRLYWYRQTLGQGPEFLTYFQNEAQLEKSRLLSDRFSAERPKGSFSTLEIQRTEQGDSAMYLCASSVTILGEQYFGPGTRLTVT.

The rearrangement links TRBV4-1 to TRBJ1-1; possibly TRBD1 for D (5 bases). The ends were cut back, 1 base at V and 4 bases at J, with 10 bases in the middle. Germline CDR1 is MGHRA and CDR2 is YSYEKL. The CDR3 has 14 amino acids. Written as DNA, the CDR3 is TGCGCCAGCAGCCAAGGCGCACAGGTCACTGAAGCTTTCTTT. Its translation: CASSQGAQVTEAFF.

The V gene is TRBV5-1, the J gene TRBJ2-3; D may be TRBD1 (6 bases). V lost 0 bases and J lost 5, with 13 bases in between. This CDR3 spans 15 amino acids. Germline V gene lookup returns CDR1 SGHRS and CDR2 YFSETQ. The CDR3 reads CASSLDGGRGDTQYF. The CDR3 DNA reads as TGCGCCAGCAGCTTGGATGGGGGCCGGGGAGATACGCAGTATTTT.

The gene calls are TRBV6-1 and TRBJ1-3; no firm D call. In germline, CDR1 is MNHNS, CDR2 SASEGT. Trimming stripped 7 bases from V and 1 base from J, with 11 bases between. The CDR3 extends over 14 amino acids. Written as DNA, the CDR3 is TGTGCCAGCACCCCGACGGATTCTGGAAACACCATATATTTT. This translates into CASTPTDSGNTIYF.

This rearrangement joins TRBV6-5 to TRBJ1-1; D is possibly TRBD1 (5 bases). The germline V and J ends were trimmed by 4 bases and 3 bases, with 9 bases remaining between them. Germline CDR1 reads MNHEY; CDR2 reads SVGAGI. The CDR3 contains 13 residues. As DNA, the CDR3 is TGTGCCAGCAGTTGGGGGAGGGACACTGAAGCTTTCTTT. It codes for CASSWGRDTEAFF.

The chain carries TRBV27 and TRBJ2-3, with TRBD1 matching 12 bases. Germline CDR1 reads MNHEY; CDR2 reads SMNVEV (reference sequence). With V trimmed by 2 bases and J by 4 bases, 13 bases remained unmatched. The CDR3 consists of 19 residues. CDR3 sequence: CASSLQFPGTGGWADTQYF. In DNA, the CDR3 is TGTGCCAGCAGTTTACAGTTCCCCGGGACAGGGGGCTGGGCAGATACGCAGTATTTT.

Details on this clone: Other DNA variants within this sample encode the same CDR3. The CDR3 here is CASSLAGGGNQPQHF. DNA of the CDR3: TGTGCCAGCAGCTTGGCGGGGGGGGGCAATCAGCCCCAGCATTTT. V and J are TRBV5-6 and TRBJ1-5; D is possibly TRBD1 (5 bases). V dropped 0 bases and J dropped 2 bases, with 9 bases sitting between them. This CDR3 contains 15 residues. Germline loops: CDR1 SGHDT, CDR2 YYEEEE. The full variable domain, its missing parts supplied by reference TRBV5-6 and TRBJ1-5, is DAGVTQSPTHLIKTRGQQVTLRCSPKSGHDTVSWYQQALGQGPQFIFQYYEEEERQRGNFPDRFSGHQFPNYSSELNVNALLLGDSALYLCASSLAGGGNQPQHFGDGTRLSIL.

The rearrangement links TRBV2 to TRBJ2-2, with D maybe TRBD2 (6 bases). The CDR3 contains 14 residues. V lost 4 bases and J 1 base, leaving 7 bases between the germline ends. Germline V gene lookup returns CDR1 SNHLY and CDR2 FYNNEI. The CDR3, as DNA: TGTGCCAGCAGTGTGACTAGGAACACCGGGGAGCTGTTTTTT. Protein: CASSVTRNTGELFF.

For the CDR3, the DNA is TGTGCCAGTAGAAGGGACAGGGGAGTCTACGAGCAGTACTTC. This sequence encodes CASRRDRGVYEQYF. The J gene is TRBJ2-7, the V gene TRBV19; 10 bases are shared with TRBD1. This CDR3 has 14 amino acids. V was clipped by 6 bases and J by 3 bases; unmatched bases: 5. CDR1 LNHDA and CDR2 SQIVND come from the germline V gene (reference sequence).

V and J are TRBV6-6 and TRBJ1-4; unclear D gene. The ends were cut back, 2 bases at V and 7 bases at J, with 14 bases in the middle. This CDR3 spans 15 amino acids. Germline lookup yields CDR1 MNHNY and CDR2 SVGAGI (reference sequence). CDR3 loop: CASSYRAEALEKLFF. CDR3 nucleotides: TGTGCCAGCAGTTACCGTGCAGAAGCCCTTGAAAAACTGTTTTTT.

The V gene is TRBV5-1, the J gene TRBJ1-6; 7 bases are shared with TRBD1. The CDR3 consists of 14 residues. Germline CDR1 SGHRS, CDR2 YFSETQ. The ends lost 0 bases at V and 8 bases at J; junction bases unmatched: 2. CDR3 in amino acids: CASSLEGGDSPLHF. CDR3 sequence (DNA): TGCGCCAGCAGCTTGGAAGGGGGCGATTCACCCCTCCACTTT.

The chain's CDR3 is CASSLEGRRGRTDEQFF. In DNA, the CDR3 is TGTGCCAGCAGCTTGGAAGGGCGCAGGGGGCGTACCGATGAGCAGTTCTTC. The J gene is TRBJ2-1, the V gene TRBV5-4; 8 bases line up with TRBD1. This CDR3 region has 17 residues. Germline values: CDR1 SGHNT, CDR2 YYREEE (reference sequence). V lost 0 bases, J lost 8 bases, and 13 bases stayed unmatched.

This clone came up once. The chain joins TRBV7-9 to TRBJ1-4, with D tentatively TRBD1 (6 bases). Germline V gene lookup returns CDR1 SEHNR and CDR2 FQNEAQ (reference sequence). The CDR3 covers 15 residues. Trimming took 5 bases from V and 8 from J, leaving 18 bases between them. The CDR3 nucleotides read TGTGCCAGCAGCATCGGACAGACTATAGGGGAAAAACTGTTTTTT. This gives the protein CASSIGQTIGEKLFF.